A single sample gave rise to the 28 T cell receptor beta chains below, sequenced in a study of molecular identifiers for immune sequencing clone quantification. MiXCR, applied by TCRdb to the PCR reads, yields one record per CDR3 protein. Among hundreds of thousands of distinct CDR3 sequences, about 21% were seen once, and the ten largest hold approximately 0.85%. Sequenced input: naive CD8+ T cells from blood, with Jurkat cell RNA spiked in. The subset was: FACS-sorted CD8+CD4-CCR7+CD45RA+ naive T cells. The receptors were sampled from a human donor in good health. Some libraries in this study had Jurkat cell RNA spiked in.

This clonotype was detected ten times or more. The CDR3 DNA follows: TGTGCCAGTAGTATTGGAGAAGATACGCAGTATTTT. It codes for CASSIGEDTQYF. V usage is TRBV19 and J usage is TRBJ2-3; unclear D gene. With 3 bases removed from V and 5 bases from J, the gap between germline ends came to 6 bases. The CDR3 totals 12 residues. The germline V gene encodes CDR1 LNHDA and CDR2 SQIVND (reference sequence).

This clonotype was seen at least ten times. This chain's CDR3 is CASSYGDTQYF. CDR3 in DNA: TGTGCCAGCAGTTACGGGGATACGCAGTATTTT. This sequence joins TRBV6-2 or TRBV6-3 and TRBJ2-3; D gene ambiguous. Germline V CDR1 and CDR2: MNHEY, SVGEGT. V was shortened by 2 bases and J by 6 bases, with 3 bases between the two germline ends. The CDR3 spans 11 residues.

This clonotype was found many times. The chain carries TRBV4-2 and TRBJ1-5; D is possibly TRBD1 (6 bases). Germline V gives CDR1 LGHNA, CDR2 YNFKEQ. This CDR3 is 16 amino acids long. The germline V and J ends were trimmed by 0 bases and 1 base, with 10 bases remaining between them. The DNA for the CDR3 is TGTGCCAGCAGCCAAGAGTCAGGGGCCAGCAATCAGCCCCAGCATTTT. It encodes CASSQESGASNQPQHF.

This clonotype has a count of ten or more. This chain joins TRBV29-1 and TRBJ2-7, with a possible D match to TRBD2 (6 bases). V dropped 0 bases and J dropped 11 bases, with 11 bases sitting between them. The CDR3 sequence is 11 residues long. CDR1 and CDR2 (germline): SQVTM, ANQGSEA. CDR3 coding DNA: TGCAGCGTTGAAGATTGGGGGGAAAAGTACTTC. Protein: CSVEDWGEKYF.

This clonotype has ten or more counts. The chain carries TRBV14 and TRBJ2-3; D possibly corresponds to TRBD2 (5 bases). Trimming stripped 1 base from V and 2 bases from J, with 16 bases between. CDR1 and CDR2 (germline): SGHDN, FVKESK. This CDR3 spans 17 amino acids. This CDR3 reads CASSQGSYRGYTDTQYF. The CDR3 nucleotides read TGTGCCAGCAGCCAAGGCTCCTACCGGGGTTACACAGATACGCAGTATTTT.

This clonotype was counted between two and nine times. Its ends do not fully match the called genes, so a read error is possible. This chain connects TRBV7-2 to TRBJ2-3, with 12 bases identical to TRBD2. The germline CDR1 and CDR2 sequences are SGHTA and FQGNSA. CDR3 length: 15 residues. CDR3: CAGSLAGGHTDTQYF. The DNA for the CDR3 is TGTGCCGGCAGCCTAGCGGGAGGGCACACAGATACGCAGTATTTT.

Here the CDR3 DNA reads TGTGCCAGCAGTCTAACTACAGGGTCAGGAGAGACCCAGTACTTC. This sequence encodes CASSLTTGSGETQYF. The V and J genes are TRBV12-3 or TRBV12-4 and TRBJ2-5; maybe TRBD1 (6 bases). V was cut by 5 bases and J by 4 bases, with 17 bases left in between. This CDR3 spans 15 amino acids.

This clonotype showed up many times. CDR3 amino acids: CSASPLVPLSGANVLTF. The DNA of the CDR3 is TGCAGTGCTAGCCCACTAGTTCCCCTTTCTGGGGCCAACGTCCTGACTTTC. V gene TRBV20-1 combines with J gene TRBJ2-6; weak D call: TRBD2 (5 bases). The CDR3 totals 17 residues. V lost 3 bases and J 1 base, leaving 16 bases between the germline ends. In germline, CDR1 is DFQATT, CDR2 SNEGSKA (reference sequence).

Ten or more counts support this clonotype. The rearrangement joins TRBV28 to TRBJ2-7, with 7 bases aligning to TRBD2. The V gene's germline CDR1 is MDHEN and CDR2 SYDVKM. The CDR3 spans 17 residues. The J segment lost 0 bases and the V segment lost 5 bases, leaving 13 bases of the junction unmatched. CDR3 nucleotides: TGTGCCAGCAGTCCTCCCGGTAGCGGGTTTAGCTCCTACGAGCAGTACTTC. Translation gives CASSPPGSGFSSYEQYF.

In this sample, this clonotype turned up a few times. The chain has TRBV11-2 and TRBJ2-7; TRBD1 aligns across 8 bases. This CDR3 is 15 amino acids long. Germline loops: CDR1 SGHAT, CDR2 FQNNGV. V lost 4 bases and J lost 4; bases outside the gene matches: 9. In DNA, the CDR3 is TGTGCCAGCAGCTCCCGGGCAGGGGGCTTGTACGAGCAGTACTTC. It codes for CASSSRAGGLYEQYF.

As for this clonotype: A far larger clone differs by one base, so this is likely a read error. The CDR3 loop is CASSAGAGVYEQYF. CDR3 nucleotides: TGTGCCAGCAGCGCCGGGGCAGGGGTCTACGAGCAGTACTTC. The chain employs TRBV9 and TRBJ2-7; possible D gene TRBD1, 6 bases. The CDR3 consists of 14 residues. Germline V gene data show CDR1 as SGDLS and CDR2 as YYNGEE. Between the trimmed V and J ends, which lost 3 bases and 3 bases, there was a span of 13 bases. Combining the CDR3 with reference TRBV9 and TRBJ2-7 gives the whole variable domain DSGVTQTPKHLITATGQRVTLRCSPRSGDLSVYWYQQSLDQGLQFLIQYYNGEERAKGNILERFSAQQFPDLHSELNLSSLELGDSALYFCASSAGAGVYEQYFGPGTRLTVT.

The rearrangement joins TRBV6-6 to TRBJ2-6, with a tentative D call TRBD2 (6 bases). CDR1 and CDR2 from the germline V gene are MNHNY and SVGAGI (reference sequence). V lost 4 bases and J lost 3, with 10 bases in between. CDR3 length equals 15 residues. The chain's CDR3 is CASSFLGGGANVLTF. CDR3 in DNA: TGTGCCAGCAGTTTCCTGGGGGGTGGGGCCAACGTCCTGACTTTC.

This clonotype was seen ten or more times. This sequence joins TRBV7-2 and TRBJ2-7, with unresolved D. Per the germline V gene, CDR1 is SGHTA and CDR2 is FQGNSA. Trimming took 1 base from V and 6 from J, leaving 10 bases between them. This CDR3 is built from 13 residues. DNA of the CDR3: TGTGCCAGCAGCTTAGGAGTATGGGGCGAGCAGTACTTC. It is translated as CASSLGVWGEQYF. The entire variable domain, with the rest obtained from reference TRBV7-2 and TRBJ2-7, is as follows: GAGVSQSPSNKVTEKGKDVELRCDPISGHTALYWYRQSLGQGLEFLIYFQGNSAPDKSGLPSDRFSAERTGGSVSTLTIQRTQQEDSAVYLCASSLGVWGEQYFGPGTRLTVT.

Points on this clonotype: This may arise from a read error, as a much more abundant clone is one base away. V gene TRBV6-5 combines with J gene TRBJ1-1, with TRBD1 as a possible D gene (6 bases). The length of the CDR3 is 15 residues. V was pared by 2 bases and J by 4 bases, with 14 bases between. The V gene's germline CDR1 is MNHEY and CDR2 SVGAGI. CDR3 loop: CASSYTRGARTEAFF. DNA of the CDR3: TGTGCCAGCAGTTACACCCGGGGGGCGCGCACTGAAGCTTTCTTT.

This clonotype was seen at least ten times. V and J are TRBV20-1 and TRBJ2-1, with D hard to call. With 1 base removed from V and 0 bases from J, the gap between germline ends came to 10 bases. The CDR3 is made up of 15 amino acids. From germline, CDR1 is DFQATT and CDR2 SNEGSKA (reference sequence). The CDR3 DNA sequence: TGCAGTGCTAGAGGCGCGGCCGGCTCCTACAATGAGCAGTTCTTC. As protein: CSARGAAGSYNEQFF.

As regards this clonotype: A read error may explain this, as a much larger clone is one base away. The J gene is TRBJ2-7, the V gene TRBV6-6; 8 bases fit TRBD1. Germline V lookup: CDR1 MNHNY, CDR2 SVGAGI (reference sequence). The CDR3 is 13 residues long. The CDR3 sequence: CASHGQGTYAQYF. Here the CDR3 DNA reads TGTGCCAGCCACGGACAGGGTACCTACGCGCAGTACTTC.

To note about this clonotype: A much larger clonotype is one base distant, so this may be a read error. The conserved phenylalanine or tryptophan is not found at the CDR3 terminus, so this likely reflects a read error. J is TRBJ2-7 and V is TRBV4-1; possible D gene TRBD2, 6 bases. This CDR3 contains 13 residues. Germline CDR1 is MGHRA and CDR2 is YSYEKL. The V end was cut by 4 bases, the J end by 3 bases, with 10 bases between. The CDR3 here is CASSRGLYYEQYS. Here the CDR3 DNA reads TGCGCCAGCAGCCGGGGACTGTACTACGAGCAGTACTCC.

A few counts support this clonotype. V is TRBV7-6 and J is TRBJ2-5; 7 bases are a match to TRBD2. Trimming cost V 5 bases and J 1 base; bases outside gene matches: 10. Germline V gene data show CDR1 as SGHVS and CDR2 as FNYEAQ. The CDR3 sequence is 16 residues long. The CDR3 reads CASSPYQAGIQETQYF. The CDR3 DNA reads TGTGCCAGCAGCCCATATCAAGCGGGGATCCAAGAGACCCAGTACTTC.

V is TRBV5-3 and J is TRBJ2-1; D might be TRBD1 or TRBD2, each matching 5 bases. TRBV5-3 is sorted into the ORF group, with uncertain function. This CDR3 spans 14 amino acids. V lost 8 bases, J lost 7 bases, and 19 bases lay in between. The chain's CDR3 is CASSPSGPANEQFF. The CDR3 bases are TGTGCCAGCAGCCCCTCGGGGCCGGCAAATGAGCAGTTCTTC.

In its sample, this clonotype was seen many times. The V gene is TRBV28, the J gene TRBJ1-2, with D maybe TRBD1 (6 bases). The CDR3 has 15 residues. V was shortened by 4 bases and J by 1 base, with 13 bases between the two germline ends. CDR1 is MDHEN, CDR2 SYDVKM, per germline. The CDR3 here is CASSSWTEDNYGYTF. Here the CDR3 DNA reads TGTGCCAGCAGTTCATGGACAGAAGATAACTATGGCTACACCTTC.

This clonotype was picked up many times. This chain joins TRBV7-6 and TRBJ1-1; 9 positions match TRBD1. Trimming cost V 5 bases and J 4 bases; bases outside gene matches: 5. The CDR3 totals 14 residues. Looked up from germline, CDR1 is SGHVS and CDR2 is FNYEAQ. This CDR3 reads CASSTGTGFTEAFF. CDR3 DNA: TGTGCCAGCAGCACTGGGACAGGGTTCACTGAAGCTTTCTTT.

This clonotype was counted ten times or more. The J gene is TRBJ1-1, the V gene TRBV5-4, with D hard to call. V lost 4 bases and J 2 bases, leaving 15 bases between the germline ends. This CDR3 has 15 residues. Per germline, CDR1 SGHNT and CDR2 YYREEE (reference sequence). CDR3 nucleotide sequence: TGTGCCAGCAGCCCCGTCGAGAGCTCAAACACTGAAGCTTTCTTT. The encoded protein is CASSPVESSNTEAFF.

Only one count was recorded for this clonotype. No conserved phenylalanine or tryptophan ends this CDR3, so it is likely a read error. This rearrangement joins TRBV5-8 to TRBJ2-2; the D is unclear. Germline CDR1 and CDR2: SGHTS and YDEGEE. V was clipped by 6 bases and J by 0 bases, with 9 bases between them. The CDR3 loop spans 14 amino acids. DNA for the CDR3: TGTGCCAGCAAGCCGAACGCGAACACCGGGGAGCTGTTTTTG. It encodes CASKPNANTGELFL.

This rearrangement joins TRBV20-1 to TRBJ2-3; D not resolved. CDR3 size: 14 residues. V was cut by 6 bases and J by 1 base, with 14 bases left in between. Per the germline V gene, CDR1 is DFQATT and CDR2 is SNEGSKA (reference sequence). CDR3 residues: CSADSLVGTDTQYF. As DNA, the CDR3 is TGCAGTGCCGACTCTCTCGTCGGCACAGATACGCAGTATTTT.

Only a few counts were recorded for this clonotype. The chain employs TRBV24-1 and TRBJ2-2; 8 bases line up with TRBD2. V lost 4 bases to trimming and J lost 7 bases; unmatched junction nucleotides: 16. Germline CDR1 reads KGHDR; CDR2 reads SFDVKD. The CDR3 has 18 amino acids. The CDR3 DNA reads TGTGCCACCAGTGACAATGGAGCGGGAGTGGGGTTCTTCGGGGAGCTGTTTTTT. Its translation is CATSDNGAGVGFFGELFF.

The genes are TRBV21-1 and TRBJ1-5; the table's D gene call, TRBD1, was not cross checked with the DNA. TRBV21-1 is designated a pseudogene. CDR3 length: 16 residues. The CDR3 sequence: CASSTPPDSNDQPQHF. CDR3 in DNA: TGTGCCAGCAGCACACCCCCGGACAGTAACGATCAGCCCCAGCATTTT.

The count of this clonotype is one. No conserved phenylalanine or tryptophan is present at the end of the CDR3, so a read error is the likely explanation. This chain uses TRBV6-2 or TRBV6-3 with TRBJ1-3; D remains ambiguous. This CDR3 comprises 14 residues. V lost 7 bases and J 0 bases, leaving 10 bases between the germline ends. Germline assignment: CDR1 MNHEY and CDR2 SVGEGT. CDR3 bases: TGTGCCAGCAACCCTCTACCCTCTGGAAACACCATATATTGT. Encoded protein: CASNPLPSGNTIYC.

The chain carries TRBV15 and TRBJ1-5; the D gene is possibly TRBD1 (5 bases). CDR3 length: 15 residues. V was cut by 0 bases and J by 6 bases, with 12 bases left in between. Germline lookup yields CDR1 LNHNV and CDR2 YYDKDF (reference sequence). The CDR3 DNA reads as TGTGCCACCAGCAGAGATAAAGGGGAAGCTCAGCCCCAGCATTTT. This codes for CATSRDKGEAQPQHF.